Only one count was recorded for the clone carrying this TCR beta chain. Its target is unknown. Sample barcodes and UMIs were carried by the TCR alpha and TCR beta cDNA libraries that 5'RACE generated with constant-segment primers. MiXCR, run by TCRdb on the 5' RACE reads, gives a single entry per CDR3 protein. The repertoire holds about 290,000 distinct CDR3 sequences, with about a sixth as singletons. This sample was included in a study of T-cell memory formation after mild COVID-19. As for the study in general: Largely donor-specific TCR clusters were found.

In germline, CDR1 is SGHTA, CDR2 FQGNSA. This CDR3 has 16 residues. Losses at the gene ends were 5 bases for V and 5 bases for J; bases not matched to a gene: 11. General study results and limits: Second-wave clones reaching peak frequency on day 37 lacked confirmed SARS-CoV-2 specificity. A subset of responding clones appeared in pre-infection memory, suggesting cross-reactive memory joined.

This clonotype was obtained from a man younger than 35 who had mild COVID-19 (a few samples of this study predate the infection). Cell type and time point are not known. The sequencing input was PBMCs or a T cell subset sorted from them (not recorded which). The rearrangement links TRBV7-2 to TRBJ2-5, with 10 bases lining up with TRBD2. CDR3 in amino acids: CASSALAGAYQETQYF. CDR3 in DNA: TGTGCCAGCAGCGCCCTAGCGGGGGCCTATCAGGAGACCCAGTACTTC.